This T cell receptor beta chain originates from a study of shared clonotypes between healthy human individuals. J was trimmed by 6 bases and V by 2 bases; bases with no gene match: 7. CDR1 is MNHEY, CDR2 SMNVEV, per germline (reference sequence). The CDR3 contains 15 residues. Comments on this clone: In the same sample, other DNA sequences code for this CDR3.

TCRdb's copy holds only in-frame clones and misses some; the assay was immunoSEQ multiplex PCR. The sample yields around 1,900,000 clones, 80% to 95% seen once. CD8 cells regarded as naive lacked CD45RO, were positively chosen for CCR7, and omitted terminally differentiated effector memory CD45RA+ cells. Source material: naive CD8+ T cells from PBMCs. This clonotype originated in a man aged 18-30 years in good health. Some clones in this sample may be carry-over from other donors' samples. This sequence joins TRBV27 and TRBJ1-5; 7 bases are a match to TRBD1. CDR3 region: CASSLRGGAGQPQHF. The CDR3 DNA reads as TGTGCCAGCAGTTTACGAGGGGGCGCGGGTCAGCCCCAGCATTTT.